This T cell receptor beta chain stems from a study of T cells after yellow fever vaccination. The table lists this clonotype with a few counts. Its antigen is as yet unknown. TCRdb reanalysed the 5' RACE reads using MiXCR and keeps one entry per CDR3 protein. This sample has roughly 250,000 distinct CDR3 sequences, with about an eighth found just once. Findings and limits, study-wide: Clones that expanded after primary vaccination mostly reappeared after the booster (nearly 98% CD4, approximately 89% CD8).

J gave up 6 bases and V 0 bases, and 29 bases lay outside the gene matches. The V gene's germline CDR1 is KGHDR and CDR2 SFDVKD. The CDR3 runs 24 residues. The J gene is TRBJ2-2, the V gene TRBV24-1; TRBD2 agrees at 8 bases. The sample here was CD4+ T cells sorted from PBMCs, taken 45 days after the yellow fever booster vaccination. This sequence was found in a man younger than 40 who received the YFV17D yellow fever vaccine. CDR3 DNA sequence: TGTGCCACCAGTGATTTGCATGGTGTGAGGAGGACTAGCAGGAGAGGTGGTTTTTCCGGGGAGCTGTTTTTT. It specifies CATSDLHGVRRTSRRGGFSGELFF.